This TCR beta chain was identified during a study of CD8 T cells in ankylosing spondylitis. Study conclusions and caveats: A motif in TCR beta, a set of eight highly homologous variants, appeared characteristic of ankylosing spondylitis blood.

On this clonotype: The antigen is unknown.

TCRdb redid the calling of the 5' RACE reads with MiXCR, one entry per CDR3 protein. The data show about 440,000 distinct CDR3 sequences, roughly 17% seen once. Unmatched junction bases numbered 9, after V lost 8 bases and J lost 6 bases. The CDR3 consists of 14 residues. CDR1 is WSHSY, CDR2 SAAADI, per germline. The receptor's source is a male donor with ankylosing spondylitis. V and J are TRBV10-2 and TRBJ1-1; 10 bases fit TRBD1. Sequencing was performed on blood, either unsorted or a sorted T cell fraction (not recorded which). The CDR3 nucleotides are TGCGCCAGCCGGCGACAGGGGGCGCGGTCTGAAGCTTTCTTT. It translates to CASRRQGARSEAFF.